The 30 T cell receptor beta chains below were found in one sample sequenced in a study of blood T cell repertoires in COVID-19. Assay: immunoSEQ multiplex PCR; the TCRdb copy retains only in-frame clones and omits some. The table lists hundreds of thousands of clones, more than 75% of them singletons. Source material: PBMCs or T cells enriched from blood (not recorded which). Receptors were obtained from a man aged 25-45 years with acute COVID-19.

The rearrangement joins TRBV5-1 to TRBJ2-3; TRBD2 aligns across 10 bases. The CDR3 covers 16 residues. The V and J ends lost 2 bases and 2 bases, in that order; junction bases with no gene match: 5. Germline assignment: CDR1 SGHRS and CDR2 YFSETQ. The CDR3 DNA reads TGCGCCAGCAGCTTCACTAGCGGGGCCTACACAGATACGCAGTATTTT. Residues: CASSFTSGAYTDTQYF.

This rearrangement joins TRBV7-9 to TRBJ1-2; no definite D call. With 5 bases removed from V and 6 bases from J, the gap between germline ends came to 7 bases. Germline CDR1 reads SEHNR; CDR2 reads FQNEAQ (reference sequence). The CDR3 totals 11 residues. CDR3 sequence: CASSQADGYTF. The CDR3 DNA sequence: TGTGCCAGCAGCCAGGCTGATGGCTACACCTTC. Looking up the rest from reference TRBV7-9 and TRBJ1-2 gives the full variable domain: DTGVSQNPRHKITKRGQNVTFRCDPISEHNRLYWYRQTLGQGPEFLTYFQNEAQLEKSRLLSDRFSAERPKGSFSTLEIQRTEQGDSAMYLCASSQADGYTFGSGTRLTVV.

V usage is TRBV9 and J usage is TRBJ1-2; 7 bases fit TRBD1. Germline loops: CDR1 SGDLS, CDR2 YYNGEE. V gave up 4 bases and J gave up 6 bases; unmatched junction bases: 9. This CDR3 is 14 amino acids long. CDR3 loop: CASSYMTGLDGYTF. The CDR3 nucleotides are TGTGCCAGCAGCTATATGACAGGGTTGGATGGCTACACCTTC.

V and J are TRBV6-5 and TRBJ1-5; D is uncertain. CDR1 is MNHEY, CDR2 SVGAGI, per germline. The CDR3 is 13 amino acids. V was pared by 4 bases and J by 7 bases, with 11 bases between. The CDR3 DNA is TGTGCCAGCAGTTTACTGGAGACGCAGCCCCAGCATTTT. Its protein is CASSLLETQPQHF.

The CDR3 nucleotides are TGTGCCAGCAGCGTTGAGGGGGTCTATGGCTACACCTTC. Translated, it gives CASSVEGVYGYTF. The chain has TRBV9 and TRBJ1-2; D might be TRBD1 (6 bases). V lost 2 bases and J lost 4, with 9 bases in between. CDR1 is SGDLS, CDR2 YYNGEE, per germline. This CDR3 has 13 amino acids.

This chain's CDR3 is CASSTRGLGEAFF. The CDR3 DNA reads TGTGCCAGTAGTACCAGGGGGCTGGGTGAAGCTTTCTTT. This sequence joins TRBV19 and TRBJ1-1; 8 nucleotides match TRBD1. The CDR3 has 13 amino acids. Losses at the gene ends were 4 bases for V and 7 bases for J; bases not matched to a gene: 5. Germline V gene sequence: CDR1 LNHDA, CDR2 SQIVND (reference sequence).

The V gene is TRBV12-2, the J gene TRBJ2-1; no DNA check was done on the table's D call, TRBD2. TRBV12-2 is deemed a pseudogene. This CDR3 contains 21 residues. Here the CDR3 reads CASRLESETSGGPSSYNEQFF. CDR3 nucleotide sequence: TGTGCAAGTCGCTTAGAGTCAGAGACTAGCGGGGGGCCCAGCTCCTACAATGAGCAGTTCTTC.

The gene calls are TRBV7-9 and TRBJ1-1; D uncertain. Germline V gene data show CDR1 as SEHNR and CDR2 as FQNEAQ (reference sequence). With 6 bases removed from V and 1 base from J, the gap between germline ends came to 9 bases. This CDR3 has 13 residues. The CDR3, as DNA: TGTGCCAGCAGTAGTCGGAGGAACACTGAAGCTTTCTTT. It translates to CASSSRRNTEAFF.

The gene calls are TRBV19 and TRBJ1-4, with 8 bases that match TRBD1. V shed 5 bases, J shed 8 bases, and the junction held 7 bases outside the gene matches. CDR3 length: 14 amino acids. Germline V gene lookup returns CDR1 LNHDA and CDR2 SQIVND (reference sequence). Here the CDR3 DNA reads TGTGCCAGTAGTCCCGACAGGGACAGGGAAAAACTGTTTTTT. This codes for CASSPDRDREKLFF.

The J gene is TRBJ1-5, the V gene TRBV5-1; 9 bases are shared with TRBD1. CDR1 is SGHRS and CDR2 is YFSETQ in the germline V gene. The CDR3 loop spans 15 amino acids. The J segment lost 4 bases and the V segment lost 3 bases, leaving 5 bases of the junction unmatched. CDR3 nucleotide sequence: TGCGCCAGCAGCTCCTCCGGGACAGGGAATCAGCCCCAGCATTTT. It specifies CASSSSGTGNQPQHF.

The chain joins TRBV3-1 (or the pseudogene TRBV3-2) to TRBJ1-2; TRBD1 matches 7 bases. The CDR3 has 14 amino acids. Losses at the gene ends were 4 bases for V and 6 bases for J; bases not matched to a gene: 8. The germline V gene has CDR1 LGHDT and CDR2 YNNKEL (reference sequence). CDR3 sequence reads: CASSPSTGRDGYTF. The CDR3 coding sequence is TGTGCCAGCAGCCCGTCGACAGGGAGAGATGGCTACACCTTC.

This CDR3 is CASSYWGVNQPQHF. The CDR3 bases are TGTGCCAGCAGTTACTGGGGGGTCAATCAGCCCCAGCATTTT. The V call is TRBV6-5, the J call TRBJ1-5, with TRBD1 as a possible D gene (5 bases). Germline V CDR1 and CDR2: MNHEY, SVGAGI. The CDR3 is 14 residues long. Trimming removed 1 base from V and 3 bases from J, with 7 bases in between.

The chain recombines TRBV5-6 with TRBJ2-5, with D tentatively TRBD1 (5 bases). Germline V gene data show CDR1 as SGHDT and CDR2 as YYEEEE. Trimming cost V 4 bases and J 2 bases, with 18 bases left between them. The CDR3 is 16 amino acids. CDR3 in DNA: TGTGCCAGCAGCCCCAGGGTTCTCTTTTGGCAAGAGACCCAGTACTTC. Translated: CASSPRVLFWQETQYF.

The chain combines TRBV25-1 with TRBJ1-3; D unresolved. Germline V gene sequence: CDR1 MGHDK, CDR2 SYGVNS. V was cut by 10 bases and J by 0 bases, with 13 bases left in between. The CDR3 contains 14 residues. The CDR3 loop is CATENSLSGNTIYF. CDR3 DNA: TGTGCCACCGAGAATAGCCTCTCTGGAAACACCATATATTTT.

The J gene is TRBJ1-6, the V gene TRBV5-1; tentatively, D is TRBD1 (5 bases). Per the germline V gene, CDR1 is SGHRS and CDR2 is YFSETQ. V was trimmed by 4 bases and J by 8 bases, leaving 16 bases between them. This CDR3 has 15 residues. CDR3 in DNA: TGCGCCAGCAGCCAGACCTGGGGGGGGGATTCACCCCTCCACTTT. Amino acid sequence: CASSQTWGGDSPLHF.

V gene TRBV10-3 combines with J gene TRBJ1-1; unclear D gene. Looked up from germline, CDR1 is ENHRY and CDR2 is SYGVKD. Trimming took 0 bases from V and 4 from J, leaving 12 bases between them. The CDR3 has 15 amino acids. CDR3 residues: CAISESAVFTTEAFF. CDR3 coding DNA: TGTGCCATCAGTGAGTCGGCGGTTTTTACCACTGAAGCTTTCTTT.

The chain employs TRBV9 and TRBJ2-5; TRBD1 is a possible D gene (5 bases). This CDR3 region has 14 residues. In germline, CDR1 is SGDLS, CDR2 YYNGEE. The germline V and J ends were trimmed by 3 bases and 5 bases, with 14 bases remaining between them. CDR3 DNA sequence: TGTGCCAGCAGCGCCGACACAGGTGGCGAGACCCAGTACTTC. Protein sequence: CASSADTGGETQYF.

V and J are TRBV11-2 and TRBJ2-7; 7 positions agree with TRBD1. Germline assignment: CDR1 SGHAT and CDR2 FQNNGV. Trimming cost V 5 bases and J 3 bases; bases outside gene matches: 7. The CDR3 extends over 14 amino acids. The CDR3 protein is CASSQPGQYYEQYF. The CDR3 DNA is TGTGCCAGCAGCCAACCGGGACAGTACTACGAGCAGTACTTC. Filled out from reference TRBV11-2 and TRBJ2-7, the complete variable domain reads EAGVAQSPRYKIIEKRQSVAFWCNPISGHATLYWYQQILGQGPKLLIQFQNNGVVDDSQLPKDRFSAERLKGVDSTLKIQPAKLEDSAVYLCASSQPGQYYEQYFGPGTRLTVT.

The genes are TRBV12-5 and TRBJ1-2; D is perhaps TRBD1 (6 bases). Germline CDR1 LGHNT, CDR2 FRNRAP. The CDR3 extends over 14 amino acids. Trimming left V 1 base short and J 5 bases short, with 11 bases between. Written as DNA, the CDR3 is TGTGCTAGTGGTTTGGGGAGACAGGAGTATGGCTACACCTTC. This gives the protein CASGLGRQEYGYTF.

The CDR3 loop reads CASSQDIGSGNTIYF. The CDR3 region has the DNA TGTGCCAGCAGCCAAGACATCGGCTCTGGAAACACCATATATTTT. The chain is built from TRBV16 and TRBJ1-3, with no clear D. The V gene lost 2 bases and the J gene lost 0 bases, with 8 bases spanning the gap. CDR1 is KGHSY and CDR2 is FQNENV in the germline V gene. The CDR3 loop spans 15 amino acids.

DNA of the CDR3: TGTGCCAGCAGCCAAGATCCAGGGGGCTCTGGCTACACCTTC. Its protein is CASSQDPGGSGYTF. The chain uses TRBV3-1 (or the pseudogene TRBV3-2) and TRBJ1-2; 8 nucleotides match TRBD1. Germline V gene data show CDR1 as LGHDT and CDR2 as YNNKEL (reference sequence). The CDR3 has 14 residues. The J segment lost 7 bases and the V segment lost 0 bases, leaving 4 bases of the junction unmatched.

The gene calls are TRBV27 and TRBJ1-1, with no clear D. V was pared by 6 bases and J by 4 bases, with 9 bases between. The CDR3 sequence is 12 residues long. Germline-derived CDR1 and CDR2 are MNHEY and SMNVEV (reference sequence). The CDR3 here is CASRRAGTEAFF. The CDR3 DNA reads TGTGCCAGCAGACGGGCGGGCACTGAAGCTTTCTTT.

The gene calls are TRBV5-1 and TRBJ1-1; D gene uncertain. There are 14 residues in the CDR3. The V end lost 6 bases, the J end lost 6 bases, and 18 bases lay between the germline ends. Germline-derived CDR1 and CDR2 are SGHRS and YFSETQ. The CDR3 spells CASNLLRPGSEAFF. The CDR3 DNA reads TGCGCCAGCAACCTACTCCGACCAGGTTCTGAAGCTTTCTTT.

The CDR3 region is CSASTGTNAYNEQFF. The CDR3 DNA reads as TGCAGTGCTAGTACCGGGACTAACGCGTACAATGAGCAGTTCTTC. This chain links TRBV20-1 with TRBJ2-1, with 7 bases fitting TRBD2. V was clipped by 3 bases and J by 4 bases; unmatched bases: 9. Germline V gene sequence: CDR1 DFQATT, CDR2 SNEGSKA (reference sequence). This CDR3 contains 15 residues.

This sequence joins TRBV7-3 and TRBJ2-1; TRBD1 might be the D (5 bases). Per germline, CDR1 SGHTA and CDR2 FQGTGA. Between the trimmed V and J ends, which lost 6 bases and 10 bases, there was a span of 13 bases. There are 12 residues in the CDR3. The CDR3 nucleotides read TGTGCCAGCAGTATAGGGGTCGGGGAGCAGTTCTTC. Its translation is CASSIGVGEQFF.

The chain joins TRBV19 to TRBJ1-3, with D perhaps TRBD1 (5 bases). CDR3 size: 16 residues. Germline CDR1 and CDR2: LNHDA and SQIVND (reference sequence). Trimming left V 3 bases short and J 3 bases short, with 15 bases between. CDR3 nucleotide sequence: TGTGCCAGTAGTATTTACCCAGGGACTGGTGGAAACACCATATATTTT. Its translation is CASSIYPGTGGNTIYF.

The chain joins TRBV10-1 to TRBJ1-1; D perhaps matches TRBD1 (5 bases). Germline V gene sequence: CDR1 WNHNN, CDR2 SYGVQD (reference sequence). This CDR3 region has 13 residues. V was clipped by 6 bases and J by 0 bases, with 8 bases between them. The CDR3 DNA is TGCGCCAGCAGCCCAGGGATGAACACTGAAGCTTTCTTT. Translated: CASSPGMNTEAFF.

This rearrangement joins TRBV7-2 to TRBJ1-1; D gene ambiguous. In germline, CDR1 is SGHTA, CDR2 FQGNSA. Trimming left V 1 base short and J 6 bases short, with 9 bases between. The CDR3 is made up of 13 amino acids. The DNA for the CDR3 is TGTGCCAGCAGCTTAGGTTGGCGGGCTGAAGCTTTCTTT. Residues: CASSLGWRAEAFF. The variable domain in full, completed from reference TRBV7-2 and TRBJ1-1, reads GAGVSQSPSNKVTEKGKDVELRCDPISGHTALYWYRQSLGQGLEFLIYFQGNSAPDKSGLPSDRFSAERTGGSVSTLTIQRTQQEDSAVYLCASSLGWRAEAFFGQGTRLTVV.

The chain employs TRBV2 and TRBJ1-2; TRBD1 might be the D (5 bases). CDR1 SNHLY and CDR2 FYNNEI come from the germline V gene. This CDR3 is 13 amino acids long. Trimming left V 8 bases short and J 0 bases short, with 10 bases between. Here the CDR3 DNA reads TGTGCCAGCGGGGGAGGTTCTAACTATGGCTACACCTTC. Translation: CASGGGSNYGYTF.

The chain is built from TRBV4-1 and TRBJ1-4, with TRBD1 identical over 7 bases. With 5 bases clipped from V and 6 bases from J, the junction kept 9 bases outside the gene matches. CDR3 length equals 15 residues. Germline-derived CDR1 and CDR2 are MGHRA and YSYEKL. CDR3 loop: CASSYRQGPDEKLFF. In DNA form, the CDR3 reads TGCGCCAGCAGCTATCGACAGGGACCGGATGAAAAACTGTTTTTT.